The 16 T cell receptor beta chains presented below share a single source sample, sequenced in a study of T cells in Graves' hyperthyroidism and ophthalmopathy. RNA transcripts gave rise to amplified TCR beta CDR3 regions. An initial round of RT-PCR targeting the TCR CDR3 relied on the HTBI primer set. TCRdb independently ran MiXCR on the multiplex PCR reads; one entry per CDR3 protein. The sample includes hundreds of thousands of distinct CDR3 sequences, approximately 14% of them seen just once. The sample comprised blood. Receptor source: a young woman with Graves' hyperthyroidism.

In this sample, this clonotype turned up many times. The chain is built from TRBV29-1 and TRBJ2-5; 14 positions agree with TRBD2. V trimming: 0 bases; J trimming: 5 bases; junction bases outside the gene matches: 5. The germline CDR1 and CDR2 sequences are SQVTM and ANQGSEA. CDR3 length: 16 amino acids. CDR3 sequence reads: CSVEDHGTSGSETQYF. The CDR3 DNA follows: TGCAGCGTTGAAGATCACGGGACTAGCGGGAGTGAGACCCAGTACTTC.

This clonotype has only a few counts. The J gene is TRBJ2-7, the V gene TRBV6-1; 15 bases match TRBD2. In germline, CDR1 is MNHNS, CDR2 SASEGT. The CDR3 has 17 amino acids. J gave up 2 bases and V 5 bases, and 7 bases lay outside the gene matches. The CDR3 loop is CASSQGTSGRSPYEQYF. CDR3 DNA sequence: TGTGCCAGCAGTCAAGGGACTAGCGGGAGGTCCCCCTACGAGCAGTACTTC.

This chain links TRBV14 with TRBJ2-1; the D is unclear. Germline values: CDR1 SGHDN, CDR2 FVKESK. The ends were cut back, 0 bases at V and 8 bases at J, with 14 bases in the middle. CDR3 size: 15 residues. The CDR3 is CASSQDGLSSDEQFF. The CDR3 DNA reads as TGTGCCAGCAGCCAAGACGGCCTCAGCTCCGATGAGCAGTTCTTC. Based on the CDR3 plus reference TRBV14 and TRBJ2-1, the full variable domain is EAGVTQFPSHSVIEKGQTVTLRCDPISGHDNLYWYRRVMGKEIKFLLHFVKESKQDESGMPNNRFLAERTGGTYSTLKVQPAELEDSGVYFCASSQDGLSSDEQFFGPGTRLTVL.

This clonotype was detected a few times. The V and J genes are TRBV7-9 and TRBJ1-4; no clear D gene. The ends were cut back, 3 bases at V and 0 bases at J, with 8 bases in the middle. The CDR3 runs to 15 residues. CDR1 is SEHNR and CDR2 is FQNEAQ in the germline V gene (reference sequence). DNA for the CDR3: TGTGCCAGCAGCTTTGCGGCGTCAACTAATGAAAAACTGTTTTTT. It translates to CASSFAASTNEKLFF.

This clonotype showed up just a few times. The rearrangement joins TRBV4-2 to TRBJ2-2; D is possibly TRBD1 (6 bases). V shed 2 bases and J shed 6 bases, with 10 bases lying between them. The CDR3 contains 14 residues. CDR1 is LGHNA and CDR2 is YNFKEQ in the germline V gene. The DNA for the CDR3 is TGTGCCAGCAGCCAATACAGGGTCGCCGGGGAGCTGTTTTTT. Its translation is CASSQYRVAGELFF.

This clonotype was seen repeatedly, ten times or more. V is TRBV27 and J is TRBJ2-2; D call uncertain. Trimming cost V 2 bases and J 5 bases, with 9 bases left between them. This CDR3 is 14 amino acids long. Germline V gene data show CDR1 as MNHEY and CDR2 as SMNVEV (reference sequence). CDR3 amino acids: CASSLAGWTGELFF. CDR3 nucleotides: TGTGCCAGCAGTTTAGCCGGATGGACCGGGGAGCTGTTTTTT.

This clonotype was recorded at least ten times. CDR3 region: CASSFRLALGNEQFF. For the CDR3, the DNA is TGTGCCAGCAGCTTTAGGCTAGCATTGGGAAATGAGCAGTTCTTC. The chain recombines TRBV7-8 with TRBJ2-1, with D perhaps TRBD2 (5 bases). The V end lost 3 bases, the J end lost 7 bases, and 16 bases lay between the germline ends. Germline V gene lookup returns CDR1 SGHVS and CDR2 FQNEAQ. This CDR3 is built from 15 residues.

This clonotype has ten or more counts. The rearrangement links TRBV2 to TRBJ1-5; no definite D call. Germline V CDR1 and CDR2: SNHLY, FYNNEI. Trimming pared 3 bases from V and 0 bases from J, leaving 9 bases between. The CDR3 length is 15 residues. The chain's CDR3 is CASSEWDYSNQPQHF. The CDR3 DNA is TGTGCCAGCAGTGAGTGGGATTATAGCAATCAGCCCCAGCATTTT.

This chain uses TRBV9 with TRBJ2-1; 7 bases map to TRBD2. Germline CDR1 reads SGDLS; CDR2 reads YYNGEE. The CDR3 totals 15 residues. V shed 4 bases, J shed 2 bases, and the junction held 6 bases outside the gene matches. The CDR3 sequence: CASSPTGTTYNEQFF. In DNA, the CDR3 is TGTGCCAGCAGCCCTACCGGGACTACCTACAATGAGCAGTTCTTC.

This clonotype has only a few counts. The chain has TRBV20-1 and TRBJ2-5; 8 bases align to TRBD1. From germline, CDR1 is DFQATT and CDR2 SNEGSKA (reference sequence). The length of the CDR3 is 12 residues. V shed 6 bases, J shed 5 bases, and the junction held 5 bases outside the gene matches. This CDR3 is CSAQGAQETQYF. In nucleotides, the CDR3 is TGCAGTGCGCAGGGGGCGCAGGAGACCCAGTACTTC.

This clonotype was detected only a few times. The V gene is TRBV18, the J gene TRBJ2-7, with D possibly being TRBD1 or TRBD2 (6 bases each). The V gene's germline CDR1 is KGHSH and CDR2 LQKENI. V shed 2 bases and J shed 5 bases, with 16 bases lying between them. The CDR3 totals 15 residues. The CDR3 nucleotides read TGTGCCAGCTCACCAGCCCCCTCGGGGGCCGACGAGCAGTACTTC. It translates to CASSPAPSGADEQYF.

This chain uses TRBV4-1 with TRBJ2-3, with 7 bases identical to TRBD1. V was pared by 0 bases and J by 8 bases, with 14 bases of the junction left unmatched. Germline lookup yields CDR1 MGHRA and CDR2 YSYEKL. The CDR3 spans 17 residues. The CDR3 is CASSQESWRAYRGTQYF. The CDR3 DNA is TGCGCCAGCAGCCAAGAAAGCTGGCGGGCCTACAGGGGTACGCAGTATTTT.

This clonotype was observed many times. V and J are TRBV27 and TRBJ1-2; no definite D call. Germline lookup yields CDR1 MNHEY and CDR2 SMNVEV (reference sequence). Deletions cut 5 bases from V and 0 bases from J, with 13 bases between. There are 15 residues in the CDR3. CDR3 in amino acids: CASSPSTTANYGYTF. CDR3 coding DNA: TGTGCCAGCAGTCCTTCGACAACAGCTAACTATGGCTACACCTTC.

This clonotype was detected many times. The chain recombines TRBV3-1 with TRBJ2-5; 7 bases agree with TRBD2. CDR3 length equals 14 residues. After removal of 1 base from V and 3 bases from J, the junction contained 2 bases not matched to a gene. Germline CDR1 is LGHDT and CDR2 is YNNKEL (reference sequence). For the CDR3, the DNA is TGTGCCAGCAGCCAAGGCCTAGCGGAAGAGACCCAGTACTTC. This translates into CASSQGLAEETQYF.

This chain links TRBV7-9 with TRBJ2-7; D is ambiguous. The CDR3 is made up of 12 amino acids. The germline gives CDR1 SEHNR, CDR2 FQNEAQ (reference sequence). Trimming took off 0 bases at V and 7 bases at J, with 7 bases between the two ends. DNA for the CDR3: TGTGCCAGCAGCTTAGCTCTAGGAGAGCAGTACTTC. Its protein is CASSLALGEQYF.

The table lists this clonotype with many counts. The genes are TRBV11-3 and TRBJ2-7; D not certain. Germline-derived CDR1 and CDR2 are SGHNT and YENEEA. This CDR3 comprises 12 residues. V dropped 2 bases and J dropped 6 bases, with 8 bases sitting between them. The CDR3 spells CASSLRLSEQYF. The CDR3 bases are TGTGCCAGCAGCTTAAGGCTATCCGAGCAGTACTTC.